The entry below gives a single T cell receptor (beta chain) sequence along with its context. This clone showed up just a few times. Which antigen it targets is not known. No base quality information exists; no much larger clone differs at one position. The CDR3 numbers 17 residues from cysteine through phenylalanine. Only the CDR3 DNA stays, 51 bases, in frame from base 1. V ends up 5 bases short and J 1 base short, with an unmatched junction base count of 9. According to the germline V gene, CDR1 reads SGHTA and CDR2 reads FQGNSA. Collaborating institutions collected whole blood in K2EDTA tubes following their own protocols. Collaborator samples were shipped for TCRbeta analysis as frozen whole blood, isolated PBMCs, or DNA extracted from either sample type. These data are taken from a study of blood T cell repertoires in COVID-19 (dated by TCRdb to the early 2020s). For the study in its entirety: The collaborator samples originated in the United States, Italy and Spain and spanned the acute and convalescent phases of COVID-19. The material from the prospective study consisted of cDNA or gDNA derived from T cells, B-cell-depleted T cells, or PBMCs. The dataset comprised deeply sampled blood TCRbeta repertoires from subjects exposed to, actively infected with, or recovered from COVID-19. The repertoires were released in a freely available public database meant as a resource for research on the immune response to SARS-CoV-2. The samples were drawn from the first 160 participants of the ongoing ImmuneRACE study and from 950 to 1,500 subjects provided by 6 global collaborators. A de-identified subject ID, COVID-19 status, age in years and sex were almost always included in the sample metadata. HLA class I and class II types, where available, came from metadata supplied by the sample provider rather than from assay-based typing. The paper's findings and limits, for the study overall: The amount of clinical and demographic metadata varied by source and participant and was provided uncurated.

The immunoSEQ Assay, a bias-controlled multiplex PCR, was used to amplify TCRbeta CDR3 regions from genomic DNA. The paper's processing steps were these. The number of nucleated cells in each sample was estimated from the amplification of reference gene primers within the assay. To quantify the absolute abundance of each unique TCRbeta CDR3 rearrangement, sequence reads were collapsed and filtered. For each sample, productive Simpson clonality was calculated by taking the square root of Simpson's diversity index across productive rearrangements. The table was pulled from immuneACCESS by TCRdb, which kept in-frame rearrangements only. Such tables lose some clones; where checked, under half of the loss comes from unresolved V genes, and the rest has no known cause. V and J calls and clone size follow that table, whereas D and trimming were derived from the DNA. The sample table records around 120,000 clones; approximately 69% of these occur just once. Approximately 5.9% of the sample comes from the top ten.

What was sequenced was peripheral blood. The V and J segments used are TRBV7-2 and TRBJ1-5; 9 middle bases align to TRBD1. This clonotype originated in a man of 80 years or more with acute or convalescent COVID-19. This receptor carries the CDR3 CASSPRGGQGSNQPQHF. The DNA is as follows: TGTGCCAGCAGCCCCAGGGGGGGACAGGGAAGCAATCAGCCCCAGCATTTT.